This T cell receptor beta chain was identified during a study of T cells after yellow fever vaccination. Across the whole study: Libraries from low-cell-number fractions were prepared with the SMART-Seq v4 Ultra Low Input RNA kit.

Germline CDR1 and CDR2: SGHDN and FVKESK. The CDR3 is 13 residues long. The germline V and J ends were trimmed by 6 bases and 5 bases, with 14 bases remaining between them. The study, taken as a whole, reports: Overlap between CD4 and CD8 compartments was detected for a small share of clonotypes. The booster saw the reappearance of most primary-vaccination clones (around 96% CD4, roughly 87% CD8).

In its sample, this clonotype was seen a few times. Its antigen is undetermined. Template switching by 5'RACE produced TCR cDNA, adding a universal primer site and UMIs. TCRdb processed the 5' RACE reads anew with MiXCR; each CDR3 protein has one entry. Among 550,000 or so distinct CDR3 sequences, roughly 19% were seen once, and the ten largest hold 14%. The source is a man aged 30 to 45 who received the YFV17D yellow fever vaccine. This chain joins TRBV14 and TRBJ2-7; D not resolved. The source material was PBMCs, sampled 15 days after the yellow fever booster vaccination. CDR3 bases: TGTGCCAGCAGTCACCGCCTACGGGACGAGCAGTACTTC. Translated, it gives CASSHRLRDEQYF.